This T cell receptor beta chain appears in the sequencing data of a study of blood T cell repertoires in COVID-19. Overall study context: Samples representing acute and convalescent COVID-19 were sourced from the United States, Italy and Spain. PBMCs, B-cell-depleted T cells, or T cells provided the cDNA or gDNA that made up the material.

In the authors' workflow: The authors estimated nucleated cell counts from reference gene primer amplification. Data came from immunoSEQ multiplex PCR; TCRdb stores just in-frame clones and leaves some out. V, J and clone size were drawn from that table, and D and trimming were deduced from the DNA. Seen here are almost 20,000 clones, roughly 85% observed once, and the top ten hold roughly 30%. Looked up from germline, CDR1 is SGHTS and CDR2 is YDEGEE. CDR3 length: 14 amino acids. Trimming shortened V by 4 bases and J by 6 bases, and 14 bases separated the two germline ends. The TCR was taken from a human donor with active COVID-19. The donor label of this sample is uncertain. The sequenced material came from peripheral blood. This chain links TRBV5-8 with TRBJ2-4; D perhaps matches TRBD1 (7 bases). The DNA for the CDR3 is TGTGCCAGCAGCGGAGGGACAGTGGGAAACATTCAGTACTTC. Protein: CASSGGTVGNIQYF. The full variable domain, in which reference TRBV5-8 and TRBJ2-4 provide the parts outside the CDR3, is EAGVTQSPTHLIKTRGQQATLRCSPISGHTSVYWYQQALGLGLQFLLWYDEGEERNRGNFPPRFSGRQFPNYSSELNVNALELEDSALYLCASSGGTVGNIQYFGAGTRLSVL.